The 21 T cell receptor beta chains below all came from one sample that was sequenced in a study of T cells in Graves' hyperthyroidism and ophthalmopathy. The investigators amplified TCR beta CDR3 regions from RNA transcripts. HTBI primers were used for first-round RT-PCR of the TCR CDR3. Each CDR3 protein is one row after TCRdb ran MiXCR on the multiplex PCR reads. The profile shows about 530,000 distinct CDR3 sequences, 17% of them singletons. Sequencing was done on a sample of blood. The receptors originated from a woman younger than 30 with Graves' ophthalmopathy.

CDR3: CASSPTVGDEQFF. As DNA, the CDR3 is TGTGCCAGCAGCCCAACAGTGGGGGATGAGCAGTTCTTC. The rearrangement joins TRBV7-3 to TRBJ2-1, with D perhaps assigned TRBD1 or TRBD2 (5 bases each). In germline, CDR1 is SGHTA, CDR2 FQGTGA. V gave up 5 bases and J gave up 8 bases, with 13 bases separating them. This CDR3 is built from 13 residues.

This clonotype has a count of ten or more. The chain uses TRBV3-1 and TRBJ2-7; D might be TRBD1 (5 bases). Trimming removed 0 bases at V and 5 bases at J, with 8 bases between. Germline CDR1 and CDR2: LGHDT and YNNKEL (reference sequence). The CDR3 runs to 13 residues. CDR3 protein: CASSQDRVHEQYF. Here the CDR3 DNA reads TGTGCCAGCAGCCAAGACAGGGTCCACGAGCAGTACTTC.

This clonotype appeared a few times. The genes are TRBV19 and TRBJ1-2, with D tentatively TRBD1 (6 bases). V dropped 5 bases and J dropped 1 base, with 14 bases sitting between them. The CDR3 covers 15 residues. In germline, CDR1 is LNHDA, CDR2 SQIVND (reference sequence). The CDR3 region has the DNA TGTGCCAGTAGTCTCAGGACAGCCTTTAACTATGGCTACACCTTC. Translating gives CASSLRTAFNYGYTF.

This clonotype was observed a handful of times. The chain employs TRBV3-1 and TRBJ2-7; 9 bases line up with TRBD1. Trimming at V came to 1 base and at J to 2 bases, leaving 6 bases not matched to a gene. CDR1 is LGHDT and CDR2 is YNNKEL in the germline V gene (reference sequence). The CDR3 extends over 16 amino acids. The CDR3 loop reads CASSQVPRDRAYEQYF. The CDR3 DNA reads TGTGCCAGCAGCCAAGTTCCCCGGGACAGGGCCTACGAGCAGTACTTC.

This clonotype was recorded a few times. The V gene is TRBV2, the J gene TRBJ2-2; tentatively, D is TRBD1 or TRBD2 (5 bases each). Trimming left V 5 bases short and J 5 bases short, with 15 bases between. This CDR3 region has 15 residues. The V gene's germline CDR1 is SNHLY and CDR2 FYNNEI. In DNA form, the CDR3 reads TGTGCCAGCAGTTTGGAGGTAACAGGTACCGGGGAGCTGTTTTTT. This translates into CASSLEVTGTGELFF.

Turning to this clonotype: This may come from a read error, since a much larger clone is one base off. The chain joins TRBV28 to TRBJ1-2, with D possibly TRBD1 on 5 matching bases. Germline V gene data show CDR1 as MDHEN and CDR2 as SYDVKM. This CDR3 comprises 14 residues. V was shortened by 3 bases and J by 5 bases, with 13 bases between the two germline ends. DNA of the CDR3: TGTGCCAGCAGTTTTCATGGGGCCGGGTATGGCTACACCTTC. Its translation: CASSFHGAGYGYTF.

In its sample, this clonotype was seen many times. This chain uses TRBV5-1 with TRBJ1-1; D call uncertain. V shed 1 base and J shed 0 bases, with 16 bases lying between them. This CDR3 comprises 17 residues. The V gene's germline CDR1 is SGHRS and CDR2 YFSETQ. CDR3: CASSLFGNRFMNTEAFF. The DNA for the CDR3 is TGCGCCAGCAGCTTGTTTGGGAATCGGTTTATGAACACTGAAGCTTTCTTT.

The chain couples TRBV11-2 to TRBJ1-5, with unresolved D. V was trimmed by 2 bases and J by 0 bases, leaving 8 bases between them. From germline, CDR1 is SGHAT and CDR2 FQNNGV. This CDR3 is built from 15 residues. DNA of the CDR3: TGTGCCAGCAGCTTAAAGGGTTATAGCAATCAGCCCCAGCATTTT. Protein sequence: CASSLKGYSNQPQHF.

In regard to this clonotype: At one of its ends the junction is not consistent with the germline gene, which may arise from a read error. The chain is built from TRBV7-9 and TRBJ1-2; D ambiguous. Germline V gene lookup returns CDR1 SEHNR and CDR2 FQNEAQ (reference sequence). CDR3 length: 12 amino acids. CDR3 protein: CASSLNIEAPSF. The CDR3 nucleotides read TGTGCCAGCAGCTTAAACATCGAGGCCCCCTCCTTC. Variable domain in full (rest from reference TRBV7-9 and TRBJ1-2): DTGVSQNPRHKITKRGQNVTFRCDPISEHNRLYWYRQTLGQGPEFLTYFQNEAQLEKSRLLSDRFSAERPKGSFSTLEIQRTEQGDSAMYLCASSLNIEAPSFGSGTRLTVV.

The CDR3 coding sequence is TGTGCCAGCAGCTTAGTATGGGCGGAAAAACTGTTTTTT. This gives the protein CASSLVWAEKLFF. V and J are TRBV7-2 and TRBJ1-4; D gene unclear. The V gene lost 1 base and the J gene lost 8 bases, with 8 bases spanning the gap. The germline V gene encodes CDR1 SGHTA and CDR2 FQGNSA. The CDR3 length is 13 residues. Drawing the rest from reference TRBV7-2 and TRBJ1-4, the complete variable domain is GAGVSQSPSNKVTEKGKDVELRCDPISGHTALYWYRQSLGQGLEFLIYFQGNSAPDKSGLPSDRFSAERTGGSVSTLTIQRTQQEDSAVYLCASSLVWAEKLFFGSGTQLSVL.

This clonotype was detected only a few times. This chain connects TRBV20-1 to TRBJ1-6; no firm D call. The CDR3 spans 13 residues. Germline V lookup: CDR1 DFQATT, CDR2 SNEGSKA (reference sequence). The V gene lost 2 bases and the J gene lost 8 bases, with 10 bases spanning the gap. The CDR3 loop reads CSARQMLDSPLHF. The CDR3 region has the DNA TGCAGTGCTAGACAAATGCTGGATTCACCCCTCCACTTT.

This clonotype has a count of ten or more. This chain links TRBV2 with TRBJ2-3; no clear D gene. Trimming removed 7 bases from V and 3 bases from J, with 14 bases in between. Germline V gene lookup returns CDR1 SNHLY and CDR2 FYNNEI. This CDR3 contains 14 residues. CDR3: CASTERARTDTQYF. Here the CDR3 DNA reads TGTGCCAGCACCGAACGGGCTAGAACAGATACGCAGTATTTT. Filled out from reference TRBV2 and TRBJ2-3, the complete variable domain reads EPEVTQTPSHQVTQMGQEVILRCVPISNHLYFYWYRQILGQKVEFLVSFYNNEISEKSEIFDDQFSVERPDGSNFTLKIRSTKLEDSAMYFCASTERARTDTQYFGPGTRLTVL.

This clonotype was seen only a few times. The V gene is TRBV6-1, the J gene TRBJ2-7; 11 nucleotides match TRBD1. Germline V gene data show CDR1 as MNHNS and CDR2 as SASEGT. There are 15 residues in the CDR3. With V trimmed by 6 bases and J by 2 bases, 6 bases remained unmatched. The CDR3 protein is CASSFGDRGTYEQYF. The CDR3 DNA sequence: TGTGCCAGCAGCTTCGGGGACAGGGGGACCTACGAGCAGTACTTC.

This clonotype was counted many times. The chain joins TRBV3-1 to TRBJ1-2; D ambiguous. CDR3 size: 12 residues. Looked up from germline, CDR1 is LGHDT and CDR2 is YNNKEL (reference sequence). V shed 0 bases and J shed 8 bases, with 7 bases lying between them. CDR3 in amino acids: CASSQENWGYTF. The DNA for the CDR3 is TGTGCCAGCAGCCAAGAGAATTGGGGCTACACCTTC.

The sample holds many counts of this clonotype. The chain combines TRBV18 with TRBJ2-7; unclear D gene. Per the germline V gene, CDR1 is KGHSH and CDR2 is LQKENI. CDR3 length equals 12 residues. V gave up 6 bases and J gave up 6 bases, with 12 bases separating them. The CDR3 DNA is TGTGCCAGCTCCCCGAACGTACCCGAGCAGTACTTC. Amino acids: CASSPNVPEQYF.

The V call is TRBV6-5, the J call TRBJ2-1; the match to TRBD1 covers 10 bases. The J segment lost 6 bases and the V segment lost 4 bases, leaving 21 bases of the junction unmatched. The germline V gene encodes CDR1 MNHEY and CDR2 SVGAGI. The CDR3 has 20 amino acids. The CDR3 DNA reads TGTGCCAGCAGTTCCGCCCGGGACAGGGGTGGTGAGCGGGAAGTCAATGAGCAGTTCTTC. Amino acids: CASSSARDRGGEREVNEQFF.

In this sample, this clonotype turned up many times. The chain uses TRBV11-3 and TRBJ2-2, with a weak D call TRBD1 (6 bases). CDR3 length: 15 residues. Germline V gene lookup returns CDR1 SGHNT and CDR2 YENEEA. Trimming took 1 base from V and 0 from J, leaving 6 bases between them. CDR3: CASSLGGPNTGELFF. Here the CDR3 DNA reads TGTGCCAGCAGCTTAGGGGGGCCGAACACCGGGGAGCTGTTTTTT.

The gene calls are TRBV6-2 or TRBV6-3 and TRBJ1-1; 8 bases are a match to TRBD1. Trimming removed 7 bases from V and 6 bases from J; junction bases left unmatched: 16. CDR1 and CDR2 from the germline V gene are MNHEY and SVGEGT. This CDR3 region has 16 residues. This CDR3 is CASTQLGLDRESEAFF. The CDR3 DNA follows: TGTGCCAGCACCCAATTGGGACTGGACAGGGAATCTGAAGCTTTCTTT.

This clonotype occurred many times. The V and J genes are TRBV11-2 and TRBJ2-5, with D maybe TRBD2 (6 bases). CDR1 and CDR2 from the germline V gene are SGHAT and FQNNGV. V lost 7 bases and J 5 bases, leaving 23 bases between the germline ends. This CDR3 is 16 amino acids long. As DNA, the CDR3 is TGTGCCAGCACCCGACACTCCCGTCCGGAGGGGGAGACCCAGTACTTC. Encoded protein: CASTRHSRPEGETQYF.

V gene TRBV27 combines with J gene TRBJ1-3; 7 bases fit TRBD1. This CDR3 comprises 14 residues. Trimming removed 5 bases from V and 4 bases from J; junction bases left unmatched: 5. Germline V gives CDR1 MNHEY, CDR2 SMNVEV (reference sequence). The CDR3 DNA sequence: TGTGCCAGCAGTCCGCGGGACAGAGGAAACACCATATATTTT. The encoded protein is CASSPRDRGNTIYF.

In this sample, this clonotype turned up a few times. The rearrangement uses TRBV12-3 or TRBV12-4 and TRBJ1-4, with a weak D call TRBD1 (6 bases). The V end lost 3 bases, the J end lost 8 bases, and 13 bases lay between the germline ends. The CDR3 length is 14 residues. The CDR3 loop reads CASSFGQLGEKLFF. CDR3 nucleotide sequence: TGTGCCAGCAGTTTCGGACAGTTAGGCGAAAAACTGTTTTTT.